These T cell receptor beta chains were read from a single sample in a study of graft-versus-host responses after intestinal transplantation. Sequencing used immunoSEQ multiplex PCR; TCRdb keeps in-frame clones, though not all of them. Among about 64,000 clones listed, 85% to 95% were seen once. Antigens of these TCRs are unknown. Source: unstimulated CD8+ T cells sorted from spleen or lymph node cells, taken before transplant. The receptors originated from a human donor who was the organ donor for an intestinal transplant. Both conserved end residues are part of each CDR3. Each record gives: J gene, V gene, CDR3 length, CDR3 protein.

J gene: TRBJ1-2
V gene: TRBV7-2
CDR3 length: 16
CDR3 protein: CASSPSSVQRIIGYTF

J gene: TRBJ2-7
V gene: TRBV9
CDR3 length: 16
CDR3 protein: CASSGIGTSGFTEQYF

J gene: TRBJ2-5
V gene: TRBV28
CDR3 length: 17
CDR3 protein: CASSLQTGGFLYETQYF

J gene: TRBJ2-2
V gene: TRBV19
CDR3 length: 17
CDR3 protein: CASSMVGGRAYTGELFF

J gene: TRBJ1-5
V gene: TRBV28
CDR3 length: 13
CDR3 protein: CASSTLVDQPQHF

J gene: TRBJ2-6
V gene: TRBV5-3
CDR3 length: 15
CDR3 protein: CARRPQGPGANVLTF

J gene: TRBJ1-2
V gene: TRBV7-6
CDR3 length: 15
CDR3 protein: CASSLHRGQSYGYTF

J gene: TRBJ1-5
V gene: TRBV28
CDR3 length: 14
CDR3 protein: CASTLSPSNQPQHF

J gene: TRBJ2-6
V gene: TRBV2
CDR3 length: 17
CDR3 protein: CASSRGQGNSGANVLTF

J gene: TRBJ2-7
V gene: TRBV28
CDR3 length: 16
CDR3 protein: CASRLGTGSFIYEQYF

J gene: TRBJ1-2
V gene: TRBV28
CDR3 length: 16
CDR3 protein: CASSTGQGWSNYGYTF

J gene: TRBJ2-2
V gene: TRBV6-5
CDR3 length: 16
CDR3 protein: CASSYSTPYYTGELFF

J gene: TRBJ1-1
V gene: TRBV5-4
CDR3 length: 14
CDR3 protein: CASSLDDGGTEAFF

J gene: TRBJ2-1
V gene: TRBV28
CDR3 length: 16
CDR3 protein: CASSLFNREKGNEQFF

J gene: TRBJ1-4
V gene: TRBV25-1
CDR3 length: 15
CDR3 protein: CASSEYRRTGPKLFF

J gene: TRBJ1-2
V gene: TRBV19
CDR3 length: 15
CDR3 protein: CASSIFADANYGYTF

J gene: TRBJ2-5
V gene: TRBV7-9
CDR3 length: 17
CDR3 protein: CASSLEQSGGPWETQYF

J gene: TRBJ1-4
V gene: TRBV6-5
CDR3 length: 13
CDR3 protein: CASSYQTGEKLFF

J gene: TRBJ2-5
V gene: TRBV28
CDR3 length: 14
CDR3 protein: CASIERGPGETQYF

J gene: TRBJ2-3
V gene: TRBV6-4
CDR3 length: 16
CDR3 protein: CASSDSRGRETDTQYF

J gene: TRBJ2-7
V gene: TRBV28
CDR3 length: 15
CDR3 protein: CASSFIREQGNEQYF

J gene: TRBJ2-1
V gene: TRBV30
CDR3 length: 11
CDR3 protein: CACRAGNEQFF

J gene: TRBJ2-3
V gene: TRBV11-2
CDR3 length: 14
CDR3 protein: CASSYSGSTDTQYF

J gene: TRBJ1-4
V gene: TRBV6-1
CDR3 length: 14
CDR3 protein: CASSEAVGSEKLFF

J gene: TRBJ1-1
V gene: TRBV28
CDR3 length: 12
CDR3 protein: CASSFGVPEAFF

J gene: TRBJ2-7
V gene: TRBV2
CDR3 length: 13
CDR3 protein: CASIGEPVYEQYF